This TCR beta chain was recorded in a study of CD8 T cells in ankylosing spondylitis. With V trimmed by 0 bases and J by 5 bases, 6 bases remained unmatched. The germline CDR1 and CDR2 sequences are SGHRS and YFSETQ. This CDR3 spans 15 amino acids. Quantitative 5'-RACE with molecular barcodes generated TCR beta libraries. TCRdb processed the 5' RACE reads anew with MiXCR; each CDR3 protein has one entry. The data contain 150,000 to 200,000 distinct CDR3 sequences, around a sixth of them singletons. Overall study results and limits: Disease-linked clones bore a CD8+ phenotype and were relatively rare in peripheral blood. Previous work reported some of these motif variants in the synovial fluid and blood of reactive arthritis. Blood of patients with ankylosing spondylitis appeared to be characterized by a TCR beta motif of roughly eight highly homologous variants.

This clonotype was found many times. No antigen is known for it. Sample: blood, either unsorted or a sorted T cell fraction (not recorded which). The chain employs TRBV5-1 and TRBJ1-1; 8 bases map to TRBD1. The receptor was derived from a male donor between 5 and 35 years old with ankylosing spondylitis or in good health (not recorded which). The CDR3 is CASSLGTGLRTEAFF. CDR3 nucleotides: TGCGCCAGCAGCTTGGGGACAGGGTTAAGAACTGAAGCTTTCTTT.